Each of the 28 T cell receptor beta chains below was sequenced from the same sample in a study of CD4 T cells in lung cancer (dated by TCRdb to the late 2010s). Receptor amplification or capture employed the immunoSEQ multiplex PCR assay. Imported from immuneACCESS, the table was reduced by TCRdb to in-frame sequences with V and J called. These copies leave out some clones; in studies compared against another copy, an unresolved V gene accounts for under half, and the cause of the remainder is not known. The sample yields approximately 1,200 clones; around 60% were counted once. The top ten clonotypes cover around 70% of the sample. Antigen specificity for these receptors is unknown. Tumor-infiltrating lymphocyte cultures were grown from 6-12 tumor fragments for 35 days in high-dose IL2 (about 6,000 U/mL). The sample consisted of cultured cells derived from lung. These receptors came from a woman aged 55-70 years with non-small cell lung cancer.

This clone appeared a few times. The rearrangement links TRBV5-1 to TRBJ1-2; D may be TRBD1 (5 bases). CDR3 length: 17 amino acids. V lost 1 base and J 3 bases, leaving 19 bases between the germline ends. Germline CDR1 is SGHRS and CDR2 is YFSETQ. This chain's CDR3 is CASSLRLGRAKDYGYTF. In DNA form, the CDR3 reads TGCGCCAGCAGCTTGCGCCTAGGCAGGGCGAAGGACTATGGCTACACCTTC.

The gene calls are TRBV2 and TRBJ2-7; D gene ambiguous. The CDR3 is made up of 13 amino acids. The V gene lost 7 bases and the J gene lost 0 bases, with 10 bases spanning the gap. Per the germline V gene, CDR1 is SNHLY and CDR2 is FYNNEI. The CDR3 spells CASTESDSYEQYF. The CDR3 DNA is TGTGCCAGCACTGAGTCGGACTCCTACGAGCAGTACTTC.

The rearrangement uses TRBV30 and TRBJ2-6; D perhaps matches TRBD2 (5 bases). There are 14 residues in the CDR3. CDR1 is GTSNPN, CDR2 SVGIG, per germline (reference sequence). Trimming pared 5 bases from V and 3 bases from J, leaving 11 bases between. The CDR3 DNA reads TGTGCCTGGCGCTCCGGGATTGGGGCCAACGTCCTGACTTTC. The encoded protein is CAWRSGIGANVLTF.

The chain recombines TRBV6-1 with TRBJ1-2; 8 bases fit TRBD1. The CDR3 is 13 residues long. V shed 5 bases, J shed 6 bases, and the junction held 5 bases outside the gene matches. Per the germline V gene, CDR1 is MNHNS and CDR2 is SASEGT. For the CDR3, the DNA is TGTGCCAGCAGTTTTGGGACAGGCAATGGCTACACCTTC. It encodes CASSFGTGNGYTF.

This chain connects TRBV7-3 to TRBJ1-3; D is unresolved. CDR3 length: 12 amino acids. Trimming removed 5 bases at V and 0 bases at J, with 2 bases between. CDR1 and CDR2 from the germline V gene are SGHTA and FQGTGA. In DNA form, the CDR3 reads TGTGCCAGCAGCATCTCTGGAAACACCATATATTTT. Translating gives CASSISGNTIYF.

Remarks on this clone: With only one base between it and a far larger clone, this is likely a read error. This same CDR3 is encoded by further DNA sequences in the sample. DNA of the CDR3: TGTGCCAGCAGCCAGACACGGGGGGCCCCCAGGAACTTC. Its protein product is CASSQTRGAPRNF. J is TRBJ2-7 and V is TRBV5-8, with D perhaps TRBD2 (7 bases). The V gene's germline CDR1 is SGHTS and CDR2 YDEGEE. The CDR3 consists of 13 residues.

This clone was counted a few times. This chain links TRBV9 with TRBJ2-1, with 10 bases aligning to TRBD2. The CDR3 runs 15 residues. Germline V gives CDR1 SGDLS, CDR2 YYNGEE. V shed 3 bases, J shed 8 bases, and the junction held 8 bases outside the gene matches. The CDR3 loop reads CASSEWTSGRDEQFF. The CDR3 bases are TGTGCCAGCAGCGAATGGACTAGCGGTAGGGATGAGCAGTTCTTC.

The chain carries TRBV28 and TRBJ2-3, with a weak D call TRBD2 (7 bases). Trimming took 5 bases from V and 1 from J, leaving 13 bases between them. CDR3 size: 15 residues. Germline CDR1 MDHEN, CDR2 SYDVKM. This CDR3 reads CASSPGGGGTDTQYF. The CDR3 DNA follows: TGTGCCAGCAGTCCCGGAGGGGGGGGCACAGATACGCAGTATTTT.

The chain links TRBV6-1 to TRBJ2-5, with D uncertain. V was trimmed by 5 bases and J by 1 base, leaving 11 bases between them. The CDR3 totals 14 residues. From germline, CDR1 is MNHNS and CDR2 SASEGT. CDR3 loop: CASSLTEAQETQYF. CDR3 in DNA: TGTGCCAGCAGTCTAACAGAGGCCCAAGAGACCCAGTACTTC.

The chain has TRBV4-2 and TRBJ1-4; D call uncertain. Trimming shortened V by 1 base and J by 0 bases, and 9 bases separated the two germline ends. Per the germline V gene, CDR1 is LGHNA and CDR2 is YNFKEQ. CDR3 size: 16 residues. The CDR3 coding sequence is TGTGCCAGCAGCCAAGTGTTTAGTGCAACTAATGAAAAACTGTTTTTT. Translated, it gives CASSQVFSATNEKLFF.

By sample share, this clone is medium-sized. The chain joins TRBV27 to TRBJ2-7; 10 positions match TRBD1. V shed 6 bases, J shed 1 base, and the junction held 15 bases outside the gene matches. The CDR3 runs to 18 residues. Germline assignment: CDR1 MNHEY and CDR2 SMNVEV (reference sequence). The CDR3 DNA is TGTGCCAGCAGCTCCACACCGGGACAGGGGCAGAGTTCCTACGAGCAGTACTTC. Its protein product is CASSSTPGQGQSSYEQYF.

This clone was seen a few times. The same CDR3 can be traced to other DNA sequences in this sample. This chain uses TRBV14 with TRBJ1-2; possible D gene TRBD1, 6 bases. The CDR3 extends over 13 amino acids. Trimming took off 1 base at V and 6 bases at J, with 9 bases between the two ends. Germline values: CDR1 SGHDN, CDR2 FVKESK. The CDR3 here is CASSQAGVHGYTF. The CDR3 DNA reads TGTGCCAGCAGCCAAGCAGGGGTGCATGGCTACACCTTC.

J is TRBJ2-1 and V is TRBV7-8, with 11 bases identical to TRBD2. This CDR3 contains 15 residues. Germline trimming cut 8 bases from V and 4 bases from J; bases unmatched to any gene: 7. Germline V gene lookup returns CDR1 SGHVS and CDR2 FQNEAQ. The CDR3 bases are TGTGCCAGCGGAACTAGCGGGGGCTCATACAATGAGCAGTTCTTC. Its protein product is CASGTSGGSYNEQFF.

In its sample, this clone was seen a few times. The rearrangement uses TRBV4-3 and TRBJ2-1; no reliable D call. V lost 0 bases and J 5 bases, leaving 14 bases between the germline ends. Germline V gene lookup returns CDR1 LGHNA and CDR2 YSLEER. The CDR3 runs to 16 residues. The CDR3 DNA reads TGCGCCAGCAGCCAAGATCCCCTGATAGGAGACAATGAGCAGTTCTTC. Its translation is CASSQDPLIGDNEQFF.

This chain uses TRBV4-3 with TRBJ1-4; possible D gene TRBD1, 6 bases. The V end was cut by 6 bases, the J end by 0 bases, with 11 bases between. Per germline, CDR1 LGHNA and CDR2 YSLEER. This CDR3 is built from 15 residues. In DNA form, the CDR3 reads TGCGCCAGCAGACGTGGACAGACAACTAATGAAAAACTGTTTTTT. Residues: CASRRGQTTNEKLFF.

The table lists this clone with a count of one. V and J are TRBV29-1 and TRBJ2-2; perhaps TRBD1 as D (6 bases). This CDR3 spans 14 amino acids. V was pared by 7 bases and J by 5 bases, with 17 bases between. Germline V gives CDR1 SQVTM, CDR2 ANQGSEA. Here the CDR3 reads CSATGTVVTGELFF. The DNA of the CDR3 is TGCAGCGCTACAGGGACGGTAGTTACCGGGGAGCTGTTTTTT.

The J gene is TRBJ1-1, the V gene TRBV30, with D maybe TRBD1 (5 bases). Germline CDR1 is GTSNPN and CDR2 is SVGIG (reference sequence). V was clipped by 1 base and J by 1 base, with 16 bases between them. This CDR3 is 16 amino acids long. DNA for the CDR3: TGTGCCTGGAGTGGGTCGAGTACAGGAGCGAACACTGAAGCTTTCTTT. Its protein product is CAWSGSSTGANTEAFF.

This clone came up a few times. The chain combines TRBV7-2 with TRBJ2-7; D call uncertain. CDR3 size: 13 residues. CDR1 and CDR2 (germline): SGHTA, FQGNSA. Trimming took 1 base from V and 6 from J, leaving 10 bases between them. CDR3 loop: CASSLELAGEQYF. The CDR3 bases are TGTGCCAGCAGCTTAGAGTTAGCAGGCGAGCAGTACTTC. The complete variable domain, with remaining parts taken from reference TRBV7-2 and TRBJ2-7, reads GAGVSQSPSNKVTEKGKDVELRCDPISGHTALYWYRQSLGQGLEFLIYFQGNSAPDKSGLPSDRFSAERTGGSVSTLTIQRTQQEDSAVYLCASSLELAGEQYFGPGTRLTVT.

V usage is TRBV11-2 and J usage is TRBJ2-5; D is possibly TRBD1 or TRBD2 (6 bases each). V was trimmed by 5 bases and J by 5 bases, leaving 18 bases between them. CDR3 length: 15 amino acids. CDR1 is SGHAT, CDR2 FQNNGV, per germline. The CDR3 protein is CASSPRDSGAETQYF. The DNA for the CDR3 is TGTGCCAGCAGCCCCCGGGACTCGGGGGCGGAGACCCAGTACTTC.

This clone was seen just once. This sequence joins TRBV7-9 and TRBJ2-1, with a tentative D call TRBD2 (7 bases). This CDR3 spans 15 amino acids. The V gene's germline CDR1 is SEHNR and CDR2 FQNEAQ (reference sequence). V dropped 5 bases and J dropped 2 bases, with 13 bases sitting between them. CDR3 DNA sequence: TGTGCCAGCAGCCCCCGCGGGGGCGCCTACAATGAGCAGTTCTTC. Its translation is CASSPRGGAYNEQFF. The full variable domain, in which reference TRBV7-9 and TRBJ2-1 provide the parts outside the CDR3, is DTGVSQNPRHKITKRGQNVTFRCDPISEHNRLYWYRQTLGQGPEFLTYFQNEAQLEKSRLLSDRFSAERPKGSFSTLEIQRTEQGDSAMYLCASSPRGGAYNEQFFGPGTRLTVL.

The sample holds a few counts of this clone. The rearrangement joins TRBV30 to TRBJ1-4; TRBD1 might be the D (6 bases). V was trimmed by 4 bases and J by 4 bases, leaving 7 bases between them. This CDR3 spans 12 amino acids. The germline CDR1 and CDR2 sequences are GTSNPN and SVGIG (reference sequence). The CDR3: CAWTGDNEKLFF. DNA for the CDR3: TGTGCCTGGACAGGGGATAATGAAAAACTGTTTTTT.

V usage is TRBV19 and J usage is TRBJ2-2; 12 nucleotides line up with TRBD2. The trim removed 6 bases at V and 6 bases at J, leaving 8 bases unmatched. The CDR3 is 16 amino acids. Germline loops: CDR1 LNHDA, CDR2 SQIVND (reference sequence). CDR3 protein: CASRFRTSGGSGELFF. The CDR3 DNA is TGTGCCAGTAGGTTTCGAACTAGCGGGGGGTCCGGGGAGCTGTTTTTT.

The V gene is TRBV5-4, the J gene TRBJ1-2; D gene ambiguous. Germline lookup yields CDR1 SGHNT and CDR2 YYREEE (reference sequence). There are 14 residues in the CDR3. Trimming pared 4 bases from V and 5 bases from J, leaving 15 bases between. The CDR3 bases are TGTGCCAGCAGCATCGGTGAGGTGGGATATGGCTACACCTTC. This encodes CASSIGEVGYGYTF.

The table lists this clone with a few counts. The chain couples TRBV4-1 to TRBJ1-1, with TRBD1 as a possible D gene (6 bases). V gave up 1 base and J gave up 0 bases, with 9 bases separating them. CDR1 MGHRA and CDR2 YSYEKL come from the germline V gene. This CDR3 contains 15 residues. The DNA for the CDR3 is TGCGCCAGCAGCCAAGGGACAGACATGAACACTGAAGCTTTCTTT. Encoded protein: CASSQGTDMNTEAFF.

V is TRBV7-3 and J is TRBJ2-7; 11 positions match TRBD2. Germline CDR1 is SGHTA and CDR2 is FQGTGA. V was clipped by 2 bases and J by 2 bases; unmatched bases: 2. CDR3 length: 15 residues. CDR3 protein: CASSLASGGPYEQYF. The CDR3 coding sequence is TGTGCCAGCAGCTTAGCTAGCGGGGGGCCCTACGAGCAGTACTTC.

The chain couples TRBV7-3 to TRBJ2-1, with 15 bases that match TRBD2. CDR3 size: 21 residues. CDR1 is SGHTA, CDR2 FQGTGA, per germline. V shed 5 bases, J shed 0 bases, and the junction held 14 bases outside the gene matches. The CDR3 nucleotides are TGTGCCAGCAGCGGCCCCCCGGGACTAGCGGGGGGCCACTTCTCCTACAATGAGCAGTTCTTC. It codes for CASSGPPGLAGGHFSYNEQFF. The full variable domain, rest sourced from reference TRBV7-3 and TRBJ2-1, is GAGVSQTPSNKVTEKGKYVELRCDPISGHTALYWYRQSLGQGPEFLIYFQGTGAADDSGLPNDRFFAVRPEGSVSTLKIQRTERGDSAVYLCASSGPPGLAGGHFSYNEQFFGPGTRLTVL.

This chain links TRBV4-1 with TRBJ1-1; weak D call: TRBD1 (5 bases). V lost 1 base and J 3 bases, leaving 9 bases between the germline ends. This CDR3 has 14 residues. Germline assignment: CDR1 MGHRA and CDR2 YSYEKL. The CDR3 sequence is CASSQGTGYTEAFF. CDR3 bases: TGCGCCAGCAGCCAAGGCACAGGTTACACTGAAGCTTTCTTT.

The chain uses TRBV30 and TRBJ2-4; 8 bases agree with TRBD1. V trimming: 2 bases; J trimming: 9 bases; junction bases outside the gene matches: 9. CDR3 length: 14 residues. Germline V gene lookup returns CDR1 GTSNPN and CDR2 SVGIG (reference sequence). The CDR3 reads CAWSRQGNLGIQYF. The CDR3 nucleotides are TGTGCCTGGAGTCGACAGGGGAATTTAGGCATTCAGTACTTC.